This TCR beta chain was obtained from a study of blood T cells in healthy people across ages. PCR was performed a second time for about 7 to 11 cycles using a sample-barcoded 5' primer and a J-beta primer mix. TCRdb reprocessed the 5' RACE reads via MiXCR and lists one record per CDR3 protein. The sample records roughly 1.9 million distinct CDR3 sequences, roughly two fifths being singletons. The CDR3 covers 13 residues. In germline, CDR1 is LGHDT, CDR2 YNNKEL (reference sequence). V lost 5 bases to trimming and J lost 8 bases, with 15 bases between them. This clonotype was observed once. The rearrangement links TRBV3-1 to TRBJ1-2, with a tentative D call TRBD1 (5 bases). The clonotype originates from a human donor in good health. The sample consisted of blood. In DNA, the CDR3 is TGTGCCAGCAGCGGAAGACAGATTATGGGCTACACCTTC. Protein product: CASSGRQIMGYTF.